This T cell receptor (beta chain) was identified during a study of regulatory T cells in long-lasting Graves disease. Findings of the study overall: A limited number of samples was an acknowledged limitation.

This clonotype has at least ten counts. What it binds is unknown. Specified time point: newly diagnosed GD, antithyroid drugs for less than 3 months. The authors made the TCR library using RNA they extracted from PBMCs. Germline CDR1 SNHLY, CDR2 FYNNEI. The CDR3 length is 15 residues. V gave up 10 bases and J gave up 8 bases, with 24 bases separating them. Investigators prepared the TCR beta libraries by applying iRepertoire HTBI primers and Arm-PCR of CDR3 regions. TCRdb re-called the multiplex PCR reads with MiXCR, one entry per CDR3 protein. The table shows about 540,000 distinct CDR3 sequences, with approximately 15% occurring only once. The sample was also linked to a second study, of T cells in Graves' hyperthyroidism and ophthalmopathy. This second study notes: Stability of Graves' hyperthyroidism was defined as absent ophthalmopathy progression within 18 months.

The starting material was peripheral blood mononuclear cells (PBMCs), obtained at new diagnosis, from a patient treated with antithyroid drugs. This chain joins TRBV2 and TRBJ2-1, with a possible D match to TRBD2 (6 bases). This TCR was recovered from a man aged 30 to 39 with Graves disease. The CDR3 spells CATTRLGGVFDEQFF. The DNA of the CDR3 is TGTGCCACCACCCGACTGGGGGGAGTTTTCGATGAGCAGTTCTTC.